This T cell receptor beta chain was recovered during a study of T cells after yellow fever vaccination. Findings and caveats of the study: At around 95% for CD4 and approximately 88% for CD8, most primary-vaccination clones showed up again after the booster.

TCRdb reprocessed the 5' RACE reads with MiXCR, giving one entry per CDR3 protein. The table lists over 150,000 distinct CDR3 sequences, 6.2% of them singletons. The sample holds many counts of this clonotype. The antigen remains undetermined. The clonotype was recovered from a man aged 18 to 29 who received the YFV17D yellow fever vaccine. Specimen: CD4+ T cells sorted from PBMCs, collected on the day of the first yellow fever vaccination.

Here the CDR3 DNA reads TGTGCCACCAAGGCGGGAGACACGTCCGGGTGGACCCAGTACTTC. Translated: CATKAGDTSGWTQYF. V is TRBV24-1 and J is TRBJ2-5; TRBD2 matches 7 bases. This CDR3 has 15 residues. J was trimmed by 7 bases and V by 8 bases; bases with no gene match: 15. Germline lookup yields CDR1 KGHDR and CDR2 SFDVKD.